Below are 20 T cell receptor beta chains sequenced from a single sample in a study of cytomegalovirus exposure and HLA in healthy donors. The study ran its PCR with 60 Vbeta and 13 Jbeta primers. Profiling relied on immunoSEQ multiplex PCR, and the TCRdb table lists in-frame clones only, not all of them. The repertoire holds around 150,000 clones, with about four fifths as singletons. Specimen: PBMCs. These receptors all stem from a man aged 45-60 years in good health and CMV-seropositive.

The chain links TRBV29-1 to TRBJ2-5, with a possible D match to TRBD1 (5 bases). Germline CDR1 and CDR2: SQVTM and ANQGSEA. The CDR3 loop spans 14 amino acids. Trimming stripped 7 bases from V and 0 bases from J, with 15 bases between. CDR3 loop: CSAPGPDNQETQYF. DNA for the CDR3: TGCAGCGCCCCAGGTCCGGACAACCAAGAGACCCAGTACTTC.

The CDR3 sequence: CASSRGQGAGELFF. The CDR3 DNA reads as TGTGCCAGCAGCCGTGGACAGGGCGCCGGGGAGCTGTTTTTT. V gene TRBV6-5 combines with J gene TRBJ2-2; 8 bases align to TRBD1. Germline V gene data show CDR1 as MNHEY and CDR2 as SVGAGI. V dropped 6 bases and J dropped 6; count of bases not matched to a gene: 6. This CDR3 spans 14 amino acids.

This sequence joins TRBV4-1 and TRBJ1-1; a possible D gene is TRBD1 (6 bases). Looked up from germline, CDR1 is MGHRA and CDR2 is YSYEKL. V lost 2 bases, J lost 7 bases, and 20 bases lay in between. There are 16 residues in the CDR3. The CDR3 loop is CASSQTRRQGSIEAFF. The CDR3 region has the DNA TGCGCCAGCAGCCAAACGCGAAGGCAGGGGTCGATTGAAGCTTTCTTT.

Regarding this clone: A far larger clone is one nucleotide away, so this likely arose from a read error. The chain employs TRBV7-8 and TRBJ2-2; no reliable D call. This CDR3 region has 13 residues. The germline V gene encodes CDR1 SGHVS and CDR2 FQNEAQ. Trimming left V 10 bases short and J 7 bases short, with 16 bases between. Here the CDR3 reads CAITKCSDGELFF. CDR3 DNA: TGTGCCATCACTAAGTGCTCTGACGGGGAGCTGTTTTTT.

This clone has more than one count but fewer than ten. The chain combines TRBV19 with TRBJ2-1; tentatively, D is TRBD1 (6 bases). Germline loops: CDR1 LNHDA, CDR2 SQIVND (reference sequence). The CDR3 is 15 residues long. V lost 9 bases to trimming and J lost 0 bases, with 15 bases between them. CDR3: CASEQGSSSYNEQFF. CDR3 DNA sequence: TGTGCCAGCGAGCAGGGGTCTAGCTCCTACAATGAGCAGTTCTTC.

The chain employs TRBV10-3 and TRBJ1-5; D is possibly TRBD1 (5 bases). CDR3 length: 15 residues. Trimming removed 10 bases at V and 0 bases at J, with 16 bases between. CDR1 and CDR2 (germline): ENHRY, SYGVKD. CDR3 residues: CATALTENSNQPQHF. The DNA of the CDR3 is TGTGCCACCGCGTTGACAGAAAATAGCAATCAGCCCCAGCATTTT.

This clone has more than one count but fewer than ten. V is TRBV28 and J is TRBJ1-1; D call uncertain. This CDR3 region has 14 residues. Trimming took 1 base from V and 10 from J, leaving 16 bases between them. Germline assignment: CDR1 MDHEN and CDR2 SYDVKM. The CDR3 sequence: CASSLLGGPRVAFF. The CDR3 coding sequence is TGTGCCAGCAGTTTATTGGGCGGGCCTAGGGTAGCTTTCTTT.

The V gene is TRBV18, the J gene TRBJ2-5, with D uncertain. V lost 6 bases to trimming and J lost 1 base, with 6 bases between them. This CDR3 has 12 residues. The germline V gene encodes CDR1 KGHSH and CDR2 LQKENI. In DNA form, the CDR3 reads TGTGCCAGCTCGCGCGCCCAAGAGACCCAGTACTTC. It is translated as CASSRAQETQYF.

This chain joins TRBV6-1 and TRBJ1-2; D is undetermined. Germline V CDR1 and CDR2: MNHNS, SASEGT. CDR3 length equals 14 residues. Trimming took off 5 bases at V and 3 bases at J, with 13 bases between the two ends. CDR3 residues: CASSREGRDYGYTF. Here the CDR3 DNA reads TGTGCCAGCAGTCGGGAAGGGAGGGACTATGGCTACACCTTC.

This clone was found a few times. The genes are TRBV14 and TRBJ2-1, with D possibly TRBD1 on 6 matching bases. Between the trimmed V and J ends, which lost 1 base and 4 bases, there was a span of 14 bases. The germline CDR1 and CDR2 sequences are SGHDN and FVKESK. The CDR3 totals 16 residues. The CDR3 loop is CASSQAWTANYNEQFF. The CDR3 coding sequence is TGTGCCAGCAGCCAAGCGTGGACAGCAAATTACAATGAGCAGTTCTTC.

The CDR3 sequence is CASSLQGPGYGYTF. As DNA, the CDR3 is TGTGCCAGCAGCTTACAGGGGCCAGGCTATGGCTACACCTTC. The chain has TRBV7-9 and TRBJ1-2; tentative D call: TRBD1 (6 bases). The length of the CDR3 is 14 residues. From germline, CDR1 is SEHNR and CDR2 FQNEAQ (reference sequence). V was clipped by 2 bases and J by 4 bases, with 11 bases between them.

The chain joins TRBV6-5 to TRBJ2-7; the match to TRBD1 covers 7 bases. The germline V gene has CDR1 MNHEY and CDR2 SVGAGI. J gave up 0 bases and V 2 bases, and 4 bases lay outside the gene matches. This CDR3 has 15 residues. CDR3 region: CASSYTGAASYEQYF. The CDR3 DNA is TGTGCCAGCAGTTACACAGGGGCCGCCTCCTACGAGCAGTACTTC.

The rearrangement joins TRBV7-8 to TRBJ2-7, with 7 bases fitting TRBD2. Germline V gene sequence: CDR1 SGHVS, CDR2 FQNEAQ. Unmatched junction bases numbered 5, after V lost 3 bases and J lost 3 bases. The CDR3 contains 14 residues. The chain's CDR3 is CASSFRDYSYEQYF. CDR3 in DNA: TGTGCCAGCAGCTTCCGGGACTACAGCTACGAGCAGTACTTC.

This clone was seen a handful of times. J is TRBJ1-1 and V is TRBV4-1; no reliable D call. The CDR3 is 14 residues long. Trimming shortened V by 0 bases and J by 3 bases, and 8 bases separated the two germline ends. The germline V gene encodes CDR1 MGHRA and CDR2 YSYEKL. This CDR3 is CASSQDGRYTEAFF. CDR3 sequence (DNA): TGCGCCAGCAGCCAAGATGGGAGGTACACTGAAGCTTTCTTT.

This clone has more than one count but fewer than ten. V usage is TRBV28 and J usage is TRBJ2-7; a possible D gene is TRBD2 (5 bases). The CDR3 is 12 amino acids. CDR1 is MDHEN, CDR2 SYDVKM, per germline. The V end was cut by 3 bases, the J end by 7 bases, with 10 bases between. This CDR3 reads CASSFSAREQYF. The CDR3 nucleotides read TGTGCCAGCAGTTTTAGCGCCAGGGAGCAGTACTTC.

The chain has TRBV30 and TRBJ2-5, with D tentatively TRBD1 (5 bases). Germline V gives CDR1 GTSNPN, CDR2 SVGIG (reference sequence). V lost 3 bases and J lost 0, with 8 bases in between. The CDR3 extends over 13 amino acids. CDR3 DNA sequence: TGTGCCTGGAGCACAGGAAACCAAGAGACCCAGTACTTC. Translated, it gives CAWSTGNQETQYF.

The chain is built from TRBV19 and TRBJ2-3; 7 bases are a match to TRBD2. The trim removed 3 bases at V and 3 bases at J, leaving 9 bases unmatched. This CDR3 region has 16 residues. Per germline, CDR1 LNHDA and CDR2 SQIVND (reference sequence). The CDR3: CASSIPSGIGTDTQYF. CDR3 DNA sequence: TGTGCCAGTAGTATTCCGAGCGGGATAGGAACAGATACGCAGTATTTT.

The gene calls are TRBV6-6 and TRBJ2-7, with 11 nucleotides matching TRBD1. This CDR3 is 15 amino acids long. Germline V gene sequence: CDR1 MNHNY, CDR2 SVGAGI (reference sequence). The trim removed 0 bases at V and 6 bases at J, leaving 4 bases unmatched. The CDR3 is CASSYSTGTGGEQYF. The CDR3 DNA sequence: TGTGCCAGCAGTTACTCTACCGGGACAGGGGGCGAGCAGTACTTC.

The chain uses TRBV7-6 and TRBJ2-2, with 7 bases lining up with TRBD1. Per the germline V gene, CDR1 is SGHVS and CDR2 is FNYEAQ. Germline trimming cut 7 bases from V and 3 bases from J; bases unmatched to any gene: 5. The CDR3 contains 14 residues. CDR3 nucleotides: TGTGCCAGCATGGGGACAGCCTACACCGGGGAGCTGTTTTTT. Protein product: CASMGTAYTGELFF.

The chain has TRBV7-6 and TRBJ2-7, with 8 bases identical to TRBD1. Germline CDR1 is SGHVS and CDR2 is FNYEAQ. The CDR3 totals 14 residues. Trimming cost V 4 bases and J 5 bases; bases outside gene matches: 7. CDR3 bases: TGTGCCAGCAGCTCCAGGGGGCGCCCCGACGAGCAGTACTTC. As protein: CASSSRGRPDEQYF.